The rows below give T cell receptor beta chains drawn from one sample of a study of blood T cells in healthy people across ages. MiXCR, run by TCRdb on the 5' RACE reads, gives a single entry per CDR3 protein. The sample holds 870,000 or so distinct CDR3 sequences, 29% seen once. The sample taken for sequencing was blood. The source of these receptors is a woman of 80 years or more in good health. Both conserved end residues are part of each CDR3. A D gene is named only where the DNA matches it firmly. Expanded clones are given a class, and other clones once, few, many or no size at all.

TRBJ2-5 | few | TRBD2 | TRBV20-1 | TGCAGTGCGAACGCGGGGGGGTCTAGTCAGACCCAGTACTTC | CSANAGGSSQTQYF
TRBJ2-3 | - | - | TRBV7-9 | TGTGCCAGCAGCTTTTTCAGGGCTCCAACAGATACGCAGTATTTT | CASSFFRAPTDTQYF
TRBJ2-4 | few | - | TRBV30 | TGTGCCTGGAGTGTAAAGAGGAGTGTGGCCAAAAACATTCAGTACTTC | CAWSVKRSVAKNIQYF
TRBJ1-5 | few | - | TRBV6-1 | TGTGCCAGCAGTGAACAGGGTGGGCTCAATCAGCCCCAGCATTTT | CASSEQGGLNQPQHF
TRBJ2-3 | few | - | TRBV30 | TGTGCCTGGAGGGTCACGGGGGCCAGCACAGATACGCAGTATTTT | CAWRVTGASTDTQYF
TRBJ2-1 | many | TRBD1 | TRBV20-1 | TGCAGTGCTAGAGGCGCCGGGACAGGGGATCCCCACAATGAGCAGTTCTTC | CSARGAGTGDPHNEQFF
TRBJ2-5 | - | TRBD2 | TRBV7-9 | TGTGCCAGCAGCTTAGAGTGGCGGGGGGGGCAAGAGACCCAGTACTTC | CASSLEWRGGQETQYF
TRBJ2-5 | few | TRBD2 | TRBV20-1 | TGCAGTGCTAGAGATGTCCAGCGGGGGGGCAGGGAGACCCAGTACTTC | CSARDVQRGGRETQYF
TRBJ2-1 | many | TRBD2 | TRBV24-1 | TGTGCCACCAGTGATAGCGGGGGGCCGCGGAATGAGCAGTTCTTC | CATSDSGGPRNEQFF
TRBJ1-5 | once | - | TRBV7-8 | TGTGCCAGCAGCCAATGGGATCCGGGCAATCAGCCCCAGCATTTT | CASSQWDPGNQPQHF
TRBJ1-2 | many | - | TRBV30 | TGTGCCTGGAGTCGGGACGGTAACTATGGCTACACCTTC | CAWSRDGNYGYTF
TRBJ1-1 | - | - | TRBV7-9 | TGTGCCACCAGCTACGGGACCTATGAAGCTTTCTTT | CATSYGTYEAFF
TRBJ2-5 | many | - | TRBV5-1 | TGCGCCAGCAGCTCCTCCTCAGGAGGAGAGACCCAGTACTTC | CASSSSSGGETQYF
TRBJ2-1 | many | - | TRBV5-1 | TGCGCCAGCAGCTTGACTATAATCGGCAATGAGCAGTTCTTC | CASSLTIIGNEQFF
TRBJ2-3 | - | - | TRBV7-2 | TGTGCCAGCAGCCGCTCGGTCCCGGGACTTCCCGGCGCTAGCGCAGGTACGCAGTATTTT | CASSRSVPGLPGASAGTQYF
TRBJ1-1 | - | TRBD1 | TRBV20-1 | TGCAGTGCTACCTCCCCCGGACAGGGGAGGAACACTGAAGCTTTCTTT | CSATSPGQGRNTEAFF
TRBJ1-1 | many | - | TRBV7-2 | TGTGCCAGCAGCTATAACAGGGATTTGAACACTGAAGCTTTCTTT | CASSYNRDLNTEAFF
TRBJ1-2 | - | - | TRBV20-1 | TGCAGTGCTAGAGGTGGTCAGTCGGCTAACTATGGCTACACCTTC | CSARGGQSANYGYTF
TRBJ2-1 | - | TRBD2 | TRBV20-1 | TGCAGTGCTAACGGGGGGGAGTTGGACTACAATGAGCAGTTCTTC | CSANGGELDYNEQFF
TRBJ2-7 | many | TRBD1 | TRBV7-9 | TGTGCCAGCAGTTCTCCAGGGGGCCCTAACCCTTACGAGCAGTACTTC | CASSSPGGPNPYEQYF
TRBJ2-7 | many | TRBD2 | TRBV10-1 | TGCGCCAGCGCCCGGGGGGGATCTCCCTACGAGCAGTACTTC | CASARGGSPYEQYF
TRBJ2-5 | - | TRBD2 | TRBV7-2 | TGTGCCGGCAGTTCGTCCGGGGGGGGAGATTACAATGAGCAGTACTTC | CAGSSSGGGDYNEQYF
TRBJ1-1 | few | TRBD1 | TRBV29-1 | TGCAGCGTTATCCGGGACAGGGAGGGAACTGAAGCTTTCTTT | CSVIRDREGTEAFF
TRBJ2-5 | - | - | TRBV7-9 | TGTGCCAGCAGCTTACTCGGACTGGGGGAGACCCAGTACTTC | CASSLLGLGETQYF
TRBJ1-2 | few | - | TRBV7-9 | TGTGCCAGCAGCCCCCAGGACGGAACCTTCTATGGCTACACCTTC | CASSPQDGTFYGYTF
TRBJ2-3 | many | - | TRBV14 | TGTGCCAGCAGCCAAGTGGCGAGCGGGTACACAGATACGCAGTATTTT | CASSQVASGYTDTQYF
TRBJ2-5 | - | - | TRBV5-1 | TGCGCCAGCAGCTTGAGGGGGGGAACACTCGAGACCCAGTACTTC | CASSLRGGTLETQYF
TRBJ2-7 | - | TRBD1 | TRBV7-2 | TGTGCCAGCAGCTCCCCGGACAGGGGGTCCTACGAGCAGTACTTC | CASSSPDRGSYEQYF
TRBJ1-2 | many | - | TRBV20-1 | TGCAGTGCCCCACCCTTCGACAGCCTAAGATCAATGTATGGCTACACCTTC | CSAPPFDSLRSMYGYTF
TRBJ2-5 | many | - | TRBV20-1 | TGCAGTGCTATCCGCGGGACTCCTGACTTGGAGACCCAGTACTTC | CSAIRGTPDLETQYF
TRBJ1-2 | - | - | TRBV30 | TGTGCCTGGAGCGGACAGAGAAAGTATGGCTACACCTTC | CAWSGQRKYGYTF
TRBJ2-1 | - | TRBD2 | TRBV12-3/TRBV12-4 | TGTGCCAGCAGTTCGCGACTAGCGGGAAGATGGGATGAGCAGTTCTTC | CASSSRLAGRWDEQFF
TRBJ2-1 | many | - | TRBV24-1 | TGTGCCACCAGTGATTTGTGGAGCAATGAGCAGTTCTTC | CATSDLWSNEQFF
TRBJ2-5 | - | TRBD1 | TRBV20-1 | TGCAGTGCCAGACAACTCAGGGGGAAAGAGACCCAGTACTTC | CSARQLRGKETQYF
TRBJ2-1 | many | - | TRBV5-1 | TGCGCCAGCCGAGCCCTGGGGCAAGGCATTTACAATGAGCAGTTCTTC | CASRALGQGIYNEQFF
TRBJ2-7 | few | - | TRBV28 | TGTGCCAGCAGTGCAACCATGGTCTCCTACGAGCAGTACTTC | CASSATMVSYEQYF
TRBJ1-6 | once | - | TRBV5-1 | TGCGCCAGCAGCATGAGCAGTTCACCCCTCCACTTT | CASSMSSSPLHF
TRBJ1-2 | many | - | TRBV20-1 | TGCAGTGCTAGAGATCCTAGAAGCGATGGCTACACCTTC | CSARDPRSDGYTF
TRBJ2-5 | few | TRBD1 | TRBV7-8 | TGTGCCAGCAGCTTAGGCAGCGACAGGGGGCAGACCCAGTACTTC | CASSLGSDRGQTQYF
TRBJ2-4 | many | - | TRBV7-9 | TGTGCCAGCAGCTTAGAGGAGGGGCTAGCCAAAAACATTCAGTACTTC | CASSLEEGLAKNIQYF
TRBJ2-5 | many | TRBD2 | TRBV6-5 | TGTGCCAGCACTCAGAGCGCGGGGGGCTGGGAGACCCAGTACTTC | CASTQSAGGWETQYF